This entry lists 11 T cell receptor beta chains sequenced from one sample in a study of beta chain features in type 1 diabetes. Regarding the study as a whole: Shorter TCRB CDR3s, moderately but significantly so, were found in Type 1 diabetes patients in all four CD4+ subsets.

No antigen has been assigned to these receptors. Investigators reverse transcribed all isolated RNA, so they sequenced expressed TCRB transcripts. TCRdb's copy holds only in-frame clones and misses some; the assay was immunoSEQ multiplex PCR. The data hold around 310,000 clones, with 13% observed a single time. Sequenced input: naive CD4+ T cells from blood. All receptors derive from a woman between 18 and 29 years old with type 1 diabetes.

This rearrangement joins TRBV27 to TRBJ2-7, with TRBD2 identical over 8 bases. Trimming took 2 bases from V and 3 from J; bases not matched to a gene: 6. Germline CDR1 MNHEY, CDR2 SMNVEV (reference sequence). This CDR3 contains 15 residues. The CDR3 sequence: CASSLKGLGSYEQYV. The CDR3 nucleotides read TGTGCCAGCAGTTTAAAGGGACTAGGGAGCTACGAGCAGTACGTC.

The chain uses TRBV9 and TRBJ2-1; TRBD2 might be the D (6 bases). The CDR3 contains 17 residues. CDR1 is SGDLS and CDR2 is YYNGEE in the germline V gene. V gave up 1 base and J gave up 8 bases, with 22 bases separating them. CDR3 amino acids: CASSVWRDWGPEDEQFF. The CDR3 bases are TGTGCCAGCAGCGTATGGAGGGATTGGGGTCCCGAGGATGAGCAGTTCTTC.

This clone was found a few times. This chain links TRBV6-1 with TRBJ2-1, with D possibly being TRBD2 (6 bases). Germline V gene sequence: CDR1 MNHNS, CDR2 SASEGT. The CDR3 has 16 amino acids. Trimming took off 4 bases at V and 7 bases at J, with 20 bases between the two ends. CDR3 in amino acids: CASSGRRREAGNEQFF. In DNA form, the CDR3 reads TGTGCCAGCAGTGGACGCCGGAGGGAGGCGGGGAATGAGCAGTTCTTC.

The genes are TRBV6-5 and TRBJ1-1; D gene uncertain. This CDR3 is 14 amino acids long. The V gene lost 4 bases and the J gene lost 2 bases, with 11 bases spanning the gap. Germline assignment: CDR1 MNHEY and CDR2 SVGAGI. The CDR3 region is CASSWQPLNTEAFF. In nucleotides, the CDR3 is TGTGCCAGCAGTTGGCAACCCTTAAACACTGAAGCTTTCTTT.

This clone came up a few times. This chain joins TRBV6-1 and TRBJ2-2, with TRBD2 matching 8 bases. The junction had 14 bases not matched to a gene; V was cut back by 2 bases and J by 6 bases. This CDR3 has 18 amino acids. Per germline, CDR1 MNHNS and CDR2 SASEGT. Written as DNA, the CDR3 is TGTGCCAGCAGTGAAATCGACAGTGGACTAGCATTGGCCGGGGAGCTGTTTTTT. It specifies CASSEIDSGLALAGELFF.

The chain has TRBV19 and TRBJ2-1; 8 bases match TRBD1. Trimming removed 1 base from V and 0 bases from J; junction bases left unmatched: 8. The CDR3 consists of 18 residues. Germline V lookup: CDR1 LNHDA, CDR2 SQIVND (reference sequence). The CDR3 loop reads CASSIVVLGTGSYNEQFF. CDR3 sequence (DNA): TGTGCCAGTAGTATAGTCGTTCTTGGGACAGGCTCCTACAATGAGCAGTTCTTC.

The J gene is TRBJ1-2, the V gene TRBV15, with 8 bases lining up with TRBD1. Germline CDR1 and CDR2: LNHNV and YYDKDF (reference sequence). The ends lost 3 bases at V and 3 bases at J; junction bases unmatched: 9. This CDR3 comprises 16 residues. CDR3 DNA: TGTGCCACCAGCAGGTCGGGACAGGTCGTCTACTATGGCTACACCTTC. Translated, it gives CATSRSGQVVYYGYTF.

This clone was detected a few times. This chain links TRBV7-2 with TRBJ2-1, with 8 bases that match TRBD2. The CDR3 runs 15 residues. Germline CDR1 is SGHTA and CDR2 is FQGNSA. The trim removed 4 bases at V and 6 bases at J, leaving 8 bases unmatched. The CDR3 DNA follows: TGTGCCAGCAGCTACACTAGCGGTGCGGGCAATGAGCAGTTCTTC. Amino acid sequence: CASSYTSGAGNEQFF.

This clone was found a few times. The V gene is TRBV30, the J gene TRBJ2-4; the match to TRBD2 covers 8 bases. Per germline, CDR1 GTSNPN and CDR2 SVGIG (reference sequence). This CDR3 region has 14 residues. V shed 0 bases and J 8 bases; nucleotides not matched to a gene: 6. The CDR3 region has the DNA TGTGCCTGGAGTGTCGGGGGGGCTATGGACATTCAGTACTTC. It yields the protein CAWSVGGAMDIQYF.

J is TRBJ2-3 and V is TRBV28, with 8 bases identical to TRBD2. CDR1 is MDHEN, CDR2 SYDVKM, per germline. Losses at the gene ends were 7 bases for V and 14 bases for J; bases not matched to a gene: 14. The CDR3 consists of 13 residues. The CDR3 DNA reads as TGTGCCAGCATGCAGGCGGGAGGCCCTCGCTGGTATTTT. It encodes CASMQAGGPRWYF.

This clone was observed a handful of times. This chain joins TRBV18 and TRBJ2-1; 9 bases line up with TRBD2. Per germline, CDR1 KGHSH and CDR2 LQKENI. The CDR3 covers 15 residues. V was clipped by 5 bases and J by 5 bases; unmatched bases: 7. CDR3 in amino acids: CASSETSGRHNEQFF. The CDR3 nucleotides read TGTGCCAGCTCAGAGACTAGCGGAAGGCACAATGAGCAGTTCTTC.